The rows below give T cell receptor beta chains drawn from one sample of a study of lung T cells in sarcoidosis with Löfgren's syndrome. TCRdb redid the calling of the reads with MiXCR, one entry per CDR3 protein. The data contain about 2,000 distinct CDR3 sequences, roughly a fifth of them seen just once; the ten biggest clones take up more than 20%. Sequences were obtained from CD4+ T cells from bronchoalveolar lavage. The source of these receptors is a human donor with sarcoidosis (Löfgren's syndrome or another form), or a control subject (not recorded which). Each CDR3 is given with its conserved first and last residue. A D gene is named only where the DNA matches it firmly. Some rows mark clone size as missing; the rest say once, few, many or name a class of expanded clone.

j_gene: TRBJ2-7; v_gene: TRBV4-2; d_gene: NA; abundance: NA; CDR3nt: TGTGCCGGCAGCCAAGATCAGATCTCCTACGAGCAGTACTTC; CDR3aa: CAGSQDQISYEQYF
j_gene: TRBJ1-2; v_gene: TRBV5-6; d_gene: TRBD1; abundance: few; CDR3nt: TGTGCCAGCAGCCACGGACAGGGGAACTATGGCTACACCTTC; CDR3aa: CASSHGQGNYGYTF
j_gene: TRBJ2-7; v_gene: TRBV2; d_gene: TRBD2; abundance: many; CDR3nt: TGTGCCAGCAGTTTAGCGGGACCCTACGAGCAGTACTTC; CDR3aa: CASSLAGPYEQYF
j_gene: TRBJ1-1; v_gene: TRBV3-1; d_gene: NA; abundance: medium-sized; CDR3nt: TGTGCCAGCAGCCAAAGTACAGGGTCGAACACTGAAGCTTTCTTT; CDR3aa: CASSQSTGSNTEAFF
j_gene: TRBJ2-7; v_gene: TRBV29-1; d_gene: NA; abundance: NA; CDR3nt: TGCAGCTTTGTGGGACTTTGCTACGAGCAGTACTTC; CDR3aa: CSFVGLCYEQYF
j_gene: TRBJ2-5; v_gene: TRBV6-1; d_gene: NA; abundance: medium-sized; CDR3nt: TGTGCCAGCAGAGACCCCCCAGGGATCCAAGAGACCCAGTACTTC; CDR3aa: CASRDPPGIQETQYF
j_gene: TRBJ2-7; v_gene: TRBV11-2; d_gene: NA; abundance: medium-sized; CDR3nt: TGTGCCAGCAGCTCACAGGGAGGGACCTACGAGCAGTACTTC; CDR3aa: CASSSQGGTYEQYF
j_gene: TRBJ2-1; v_gene: TRBV5-1; d_gene: NA; abundance: medium-sized; CDR3nt: TGCGCCAGCAGCTCGGACCCTGACAATGAGCAGTTCTTC; CDR3aa: CASSSDPDNEQFF
j_gene: TRBJ2-3; v_gene: TRBV6-1; d_gene: NA; abundance: hyperexpanded; CDR3nt: TGTGCCAGCAGTTTGGCAGGTCGGGACACAGATACGCAGTATTTT; CDR3aa: CASSLAGRDTDTQYF
j_gene: TRBJ1-2; v_gene: TRBV25-1; d_gene: NA; abundance: medium-sized; CDR3nt: TGTGCCAGCAGTCACGGACTGAACTATGGCTACACCTTC; CDR3aa: CASSHGLNYGYTF
j_gene: TRBJ2-2; v_gene: TRBV6-2/TRBV6-3; d_gene: NA; abundance: medium-sized; CDR3nt: TGTGCCAGCAGTTACTGGGCCGGGGAGCTGTTTTTT; CDR3aa: CASSYWAGELFF
j_gene: TRBJ2-7; v_gene: TRBV5-1; d_gene: NA; abundance: medium-sized; CDR3nt: TGCGCCAGCAGCTTGGCCGCAGACAACGAGCAGTACTTC; CDR3aa: CASSLAADNEQYF
j_gene: TRBJ2-7; v_gene: TRBV4-3; d_gene: TRBD1; abundance: medium-sized; CDR3nt: TGCGCCAGCAGCCAAGATCGTGGACAGGCCTCCTACGAGCAGTACTTC; CDR3aa: CASSQDRGQASYEQYF
j_gene: TRBJ2-7; v_gene: TRBV30; d_gene: NA; abundance: few; CDR3nt: TGTGCCTGGAGTGTTTCCGGAAACTACGAGCAGTACTTC; CDR3aa: CAWSVSGNYEQYF
j_gene: TRBJ2-5; v_gene: TRBV19; d_gene: NA; abundance: many; CDR3nt: TGTGCCAGCGGGAGTGTGGACCCTGACCTCCAAGAGACCCAGTACTTC; CDR3aa: CASGSVDPDLQETQYF
j_gene: TRBJ1-5; v_gene: TRBV19; d_gene: NA; abundance: medium-sized; CDR3nt: TGTGCCAGTAAAGTCCGAGCCCCCAATAGCAATCAGCCCCAGCATTTT; CDR3aa: CASKVRAPNSNQPQHF
j_gene: TRBJ2-3; v_gene: TRBV15; d_gene: NA; abundance: medium-sized; CDR3nt: TGTGCCACCAGCGGGGGGGCCGAAAGATGGACAGATACGCAGTATTTT; CDR3aa: CATSGGAERWTDTQYF
j_gene: TRBJ1-1; v_gene: TRBV7-9; d_gene: NA; abundance: medium-sized; CDR3nt: TGTGCCAGCAGCCAATCAAACACTGAAGCTTTCTTT; CDR3aa: CASSQSNTEAFF
j_gene: TRBJ2-1; v_gene: TRBV3-1; d_gene: TRBD2; abundance: medium-sized; CDR3nt: TGTGCCAGCAGCGCGTTCCGAGCGGGAGGGCTAGCGAATGAGCAGTTCTTC; CDR3aa: CASSAFRAGGLANEQFF
j_gene: TRBJ1-6; v_gene: TRBV6-1; d_gene: NA; abundance: medium-sized; CDR3nt: TGTGCCAGCAGTGAAGCAGACAGGAATACTAGGTCCTATAATTCACCCCTCCACTTT; CDR3aa: CASSEADRNTRSYNSPLHF
j_gene: TRBJ2-3; v_gene: TRBV7-9; d_gene: NA; abundance: large; CDR3nt: TGTGCCAGCAGCCCCGGGACTCAGGTCGCAGATACGCAGTATTTT; CDR3aa: CASSPGTQVADTQYF
j_gene: TRBJ1-3; v_gene: TRBV12-3/TRBV12-4; d_gene: NA; abundance: medium-sized; CDR3nt: TGTGCCAGCAGTATCGACAGAGGAAACACCATATATTTT; CDR3aa: CASSIDRGNTIYF
j_gene: TRBJ2-1; v_gene: TRBV19; d_gene: NA; abundance: medium-sized; CDR3nt: TGTGCCAGTAGTATTCCCGGGAGTGGGAATGAGCAGTTCTTC; CDR3aa: CASSIPGSGNEQFF
j_gene: TRBJ2-3; v_gene: TRBV20-1; d_gene: NA; abundance: medium-sized; CDR3nt: TGCAGTGCTCTAACTAGCACAGATACGCAGTATTTT; CDR3aa: CSALTSTDTQYF
j_gene: TRBJ2-7; v_gene: TRBV19; d_gene: NA; abundance: medium-sized; CDR3nt: TGTGCCAGTAGTATAGAACGGTCCGGCGAGCAGTACTTC; CDR3aa: CASSIERSGEQYF
j_gene: TRBJ1-1; v_gene: TRBV2; d_gene: TRBD1; abundance: once; CDR3nt: TGTGCCAGCAGTCCCTCGACGGGCAGGGGGCAAACTGAAGCTTTCTTT; CDR3aa: CASSPSTGRGQTEAFF
j_gene: TRBJ2-7; v_gene: TRBV24-1; d_gene: TRBD2; abundance: many; CDR3nt: TGTGCCACCAGTGATCCCTCTAGCGGGAACTACGAGCAGTACTTC; CDR3aa: CATSDPSSGNYEQYF
j_gene: TRBJ2-1; v_gene: TRBV18; d_gene: TRBD1; abundance: medium-sized; CDR3nt: TGTGCCAGCTCACTAGAGGAGGGACAGGGGGCGAATGAGCAGTTCTTC; CDR3aa: CASSLEEGQGANEQFF
j_gene: TRBJ2-5; v_gene: TRBV9; d_gene: TRBD1; abundance: medium-sized; CDR3nt: TGTGCCAGCAGCGGATTTGGGACAGGGCCCAGACAAGAGACCCAGTACTTC; CDR3aa: CASSGFGTGPRQETQYF
j_gene: TRBJ2-5; v_gene: TRBV29-1; d_gene: NA; abundance: many; CDR3nt: TGCAGCGTTGAAAACAGGAACCAAGAGACCCAGTACTTC; CDR3aa: CSVENRNQETQYF
j_gene: TRBJ2-3; v_gene: TRBV25-1; d_gene: NA; abundance: medium-sized; CDR3nt: TGTGCCAGCGGAACGTATAGCGGTAGCACAGATACGCAGTATTTT; CDR3aa: CASGTYSGSTDTQYF
j_gene: TRBJ2-1; v_gene: TRBV7-9; d_gene: TRBD2; abundance: medium-sized; CDR3nt: TGTGCCAGCAGGGGAGGGAATGAGCAGTTCTTC; CDR3aa: CASRGGNEQFF
j_gene: TRBJ2-7; v_gene: TRBV27; d_gene: NA; abundance: medium-sized; CDR3nt: TGTGCCAGCAGTTTATCCGGCCAGGGGAGGGCTTCGTACGAGCAGTACTTC; CDR3aa: CASSLSGQGRASYEQYF
j_gene: TRBJ2-6; v_gene: TRBV5-1; d_gene: NA; abundance: medium-sized; CDR3nt: TGCGCCAGCAGCATCGGGACCGTACCTGGGGCCAACGTCCTGACTTTC; CDR3aa: CASSIGTVPGANVLTF
j_gene: TRBJ2-7; v_gene: TRBV2; d_gene: TRBD2; abundance: medium-sized; CDR3nt: TGTGCCAGCAGTGAACAAGGGGGGGAAATAGCGGGAGGAAAGTACTTC; CDR3aa: CASSEQGGEIAGGKYF
j_gene: TRBJ1-4; v_gene: TRBV30; d_gene: TRBD1; abundance: many; CDR3nt: TGTGCCTGGGGACAGGGGGGCACTAATGAAAAACTGTTTTTT; CDR3aa: CAWGQGGTNEKLFF